The 29 T cell receptor beta chains reported below all come from one sample, sequenced in a study of blood T cell repertoires in COVID-19 (dated by TCRdb to between 2020 and 2021). Preparation of the library involved the immunoSEQ multiplex PCR assay. This immuneACCESS table, as held by TCRdb, lists in-frame sequences with V and J called but not all clones. Of the missing ones, under half trace to an unresolved V gene in checked studies; the others have no known cause. In all, the sample holds around 100,000 clones, and 69% of those were seen once. The top ten clonotypes cover about 5.9% of the sample. Sequencing was done on a sample of peripheral blood. Every receptor here comes from a man aged 80 or over with acute or convalescent COVID-19.

The chain uses TRBV5-6 and TRBJ2-5; maybe TRBD2 (5 bases). Trimming shortened V by 0 bases and J by 4 bases, and 10 bases separated the two germline ends. Germline values: CDR1 SGHDT, CDR2 YYEEEE. CDR3 length: 14 residues. As DNA, the CDR3 is TGTGCCAGCAGCTTGGTGGGAGTTGGAGAGACCCAGTACTTC. Protein sequence: CASSLVGVGETQYF.

The gene calls are TRBV7-2 and TRBJ2-3; D might be TRBD2 (5 bases). The V gene's germline CDR1 is SGHTA and CDR2 FQGNSA. This CDR3 has 14 residues. Deletions cut 1 base from V and 3 bases from J, with 8 bases between. Written as DNA, the CDR3 is TGTGCCAGCAGCTTAGTAGGAGGTACAGATACGCAGTATTTT. Translating gives CASSLVGGTDTQYF. The entire variable domain, with the rest obtained from reference TRBV7-2 and TRBJ2-3, is as follows: GAGVSQSPSNKVTEKGKDVELRCDPISGHTALYWYRQSLGQGLEFLIYFQGNSAPDKSGLPSDRFSAERTGGSVSTLTIQRTQQEDSAVYLCASSLVGGTDTQYFGPGTRLTVL.

The chain uses TRBV6-5 and TRBJ1-1; D gene unclear. CDR3 length: 13 amino acids. CDR1 and CDR2 from the germline V gene are MNHEY and SVGAGI. V was trimmed by 9 bases and J by 4 bases, leaving 15 bases between them. For the CDR3, the DNA is TGTGCCAGTCTCTTGGGCAAGGCCACTGAAGCTTTCTTT. As protein: CASLLGKATEAFF.

The chain carries TRBV2 and TRBJ2-1, with D perhaps matching TRBD2 (6 bases). The germline V gene has CDR1 SNHLY and CDR2 FYNNEI. Between the trimmed V and J ends, which lost 1 base and 8 bases, there was a span of 9 bases. CDR3 length equals 13 residues. The CDR3 bases are TGTGCCAGCAGTGAAGAAACTAGCTATGAGCAGTTCTTC. It specifies CASSEETSYEQFF.

The V and J genes are TRBV2 and TRBJ2-2; 10 positions match TRBD1. Germline values: CDR1 SNHLY, CDR2 FYNNEI. The CDR3 is made up of 15 amino acids. Trimming removed 4 bases from V and 3 bases from J; junction bases left unmatched: 2. DNA of the CDR3: TGTGCCAGCAGTGTGGGACAGGGGTACACCGGGGAGCTGTTTTTT. It encodes CASSVGQGYTGELFF.

The chain joins TRBV28 to TRBJ1-4, with D hard to call. Trimming took 1 base from V and 5 from J, leaving 8 bases between them. This CDR3 region has 14 residues. Germline V gene lookup returns CDR1 MDHEN and CDR2 SYDVKM. CDR3 coding DNA: TGTGCCAGCAGTTTATCAGTGACAAATGAAAAACTGTTTTTT. This gives the protein CASSLSVTNEKLFF. Complete variable domain (other parts from reference TRBV28 and TRBJ1-4): DVKVTQSSRYLVKRTGEKVFLECVQDMDHENMFWYRQDPGLGLRLIYFSYDVKMKEKGDIPEGYSVSREKKERFSLILESASTNQTSMYLCASSLSVTNEKLFFGSGTQLSVL.

In this sample, this clone turned up once. The chain combines TRBV6-6 with TRBJ1-1, with D possibly TRBD1 on 5 matching bases. Germline-derived CDR1 and CDR2 are MNHNY and SVGAGI (reference sequence). V shed 7 bases and J shed 1 base, with 13 bases lying between them. The CDR3 covers 14 residues. Here the CDR3 reads CASTPTGPNTEAFF. CDR3 in DNA: TGTGCCAGCACTCCTACAGGCCCGAACACTGAAGCTTTCTTT.

The J gene is TRBJ2-5, the V gene TRBV29-1; D not certain. Germline values: CDR1 SQVTM, CDR2 ANQGSEA. The CDR3 sequence is 13 residues long. V was shortened by 7 bases and J by 2 bases, with 14 bases between the two germline ends. The CDR3 DNA reads as TGCAGCGCCATGATGGGCCAGCAAGAGACCCAGTACTTC. It is translated as CSAMMGQQETQYF.

The chain links TRBV15 to TRBJ1-5; D uncertain. The V gene's germline CDR1 is LNHNV and CDR2 YYDKDF (reference sequence). Trimming shortened V by 2 bases and J by 4 bases, and 3 bases separated the two germline ends. The length of the CDR3 is 12 residues. The CDR3 bases are TGTGCCACCAGCAGAACAAATCAGCCCCAGCATTTT. Residues: CATSRTNQPQHF.

The chain links TRBV19 to TRBJ1-2; D possibly corresponds to TRBD1 (5 bases). V was pared by 1 base and J by 3 bases, with 9 bases between. The germline CDR1 and CDR2 sequences are LNHDA and SQIVND (reference sequence). The CDR3 runs 14 residues. In DNA form, the CDR3 reads TGTGCCAGTAGTATAGGGCAGGGCGACTATGGCTACACCTTC. This translates into CASSIGQGDYGYTF.

This clone was observed a handful of times. This chain connects TRBV24-1 to TRBJ2-1, with TRBD1 identical over 8 bases. Trimming cost V 7 bases and J 6 bases; bases outside gene matches: 4. This CDR3 region has 13 residues. CDR1 and CDR2 (germline): KGHDR, SFDVKD. CDR3 coding DNA: TGTGCCACCAGCCGGACAGGGTCCAATGAGCAGTTCTTC. Protein sequence: CATSRTGSNEQFF.

This clone has a count of ten or more. The DNA of the CDR3 is TGTGCCAGCAGTGTGGGCGGGAGGAGGGGAGATACGCAGTATTTT. It yields the protein CASSVGGRRGDTQYF. This rearrangement joins TRBV2 to TRBJ2-3; 8 bases agree with TRBD2. The CDR3 totals 15 residues. The V and J ends lost 4 bases and 5 bases, in that order; junction bases with no gene match: 8. Germline V gene data show CDR1 as SNHLY and CDR2 as FYNNEI. Full variable domain (remainder filled in from reference TRBV2 and TRBJ2-3): EPEVTQTPSHQVTQMGQEVILRCVPISNHLYFYWYRQILGQKVEFLVSFYNNEISEKSEIFDDQFSVERPDGSNFTLKIRSTKLEDSAMYFCASSVGGRRGDTQYFGPGTRLTVL.

The genes are TRBV2 and TRBJ1-1, with a weak D call TRBD1 (5 bases). Germline CDR1 reads SNHLY; CDR2 reads FYNNEI. The CDR3 is 14 residues long. Trimming removed 3 bases at V and 5 bases at J, with 13 bases between. Here the CDR3 reads CASSDREGRTEAFF. The CDR3 coding sequence is TGTGCCAGCAGTGATAGAGAGGGGAGGACTGAAGCTTTCTTT. The variable domain in full, completed from reference TRBV2 and TRBJ1-1, reads EPEVTQTPSHQVTQMGQEVILRCVPISNHLYFYWYRQILGQKVEFLVSFYNNEISEKSEIFDDQFSVERPDGSNFTLKIRSTKLEDSAMYFCASSDREGRTEAFFGQGTRLTVV.

The chain joins TRBV11-2 to TRBJ1-6; D not certain. Trimming removed 1 base at V and 10 bases at J, with 8 bases between. This CDR3 has 13 amino acids. Germline assignment: CDR1 SGHAT and CDR2 FQNNGV. The CDR3 DNA follows: TGTGCCAGCAGCTTAGGGGAGCGGTCACCCCTCCACTTT. This encodes CASSLGERSPLHF.

This clone was seen a few times. The chain links TRBV7-3 to TRBJ2-5; weak D call: TRBD1 (5 bases). Trimming cost V 6 bases and J 0 bases, with 11 bases left between them. From germline, CDR1 is SGHTA and CDR2 FQGTGA. CDR3 length: 14 amino acids. The CDR3 DNA follows: TGTGCCAGCAGAGCTAAGACAGACCAAGAGACCCAGTACTTC. Translated: CASRAKTDQETQYF.

The chain links TRBV6-5 to TRBJ2-1; no reliable D call. V was trimmed by 5 bases and J by 3 bases, leaving 14 bases between them. Germline V gives CDR1 MNHEY, CDR2 SVGAGI. CDR3 length: 15 amino acids. The CDR3 loop is CASSPSVGDYNEQFF. DNA for the CDR3: TGTGCCAGCAGTCCTTCGGTCGGAGACTACAATGAGCAGTTCTTC.

J is TRBJ2-2 and V is TRBV28; a possible D gene is TRBD1 (6 bases). The CDR3 loop spans 14 amino acids. Germline V lookup: CDR1 MDHEN, CDR2 SYDVKM. Between the trimmed V and J ends, which lost 3 bases and 1 base, there was a span of 6 bases. The CDR3 nucleotides read TGTGCCAGCAGTTTGGACAGGAACACCGGGGAGCTGTTTTTT. Amino acid sequence: CASSLDRNTGELFF.

The chain combines TRBV25-1 with TRBJ2-5; the D gene is possibly TRBD1 (6 bases). CDR3 length equals 16 residues. V lost 4 bases and J lost 5, with 20 bases in between. The germline gives CDR1 MGHDK, CDR2 SYGVNS. The CDR3 protein is CASSGGTRGSWETQYF. The CDR3 nucleotides read TGTGCCAGCAGTGGGGGGACCAGGGGTAGCTGGGAGACCCAGTACTTC.

The table lists this clone with many counts. This rearrangement joins TRBV21-1 to TRBJ1-5. TRBV21-1 is shown as a pseudogene. The length of the CDR3 is 15 residues. CDR3 coding DNA: TGTGCCAGCAGCAAAGTTGGGGAGATGTATCAGCCCCAGCATTTT. Protein product: CASSKVGEMYQPQHF.

The chain has TRBV4-3 and TRBJ1-1; D is perhaps TRBD1 (5 bases). V was clipped by 0 bases and J by 5 bases, with 16 bases between them. This CDR3 region has 16 residues. Germline V gives CDR1 LGHNA, CDR2 YSLEER. The CDR3 DNA reads TGCGCCAGCAGCCAAGATTGGGGGGATCTACAGACTGAAGCTTTCTTT. Amino acid sequence: CASSQDWGDLQTEAFF.

This chain's CDR3 is CASSSGQVAADTQYF. As DNA, the CDR3 is TGCGCCAGCAGCTCTGGACAGGTGGCTGCAGATACGCAGTATTTT. This sequence joins TRBV5-1 and TRBJ2-3; TRBD1 aligns across 7 bases. This CDR3 comprises 15 residues. V lost 3 bases, J lost 4 bases, and 8 bases stayed unmatched. The germline V gene has CDR1 SGHRS and CDR2 YFSETQ. Complete variable domain (other parts from reference TRBV5-1 and TRBJ2-3): KAGVTQTPRYLIKTRGQQVTLSCSPISGHRSVSWYQQTPGQGLQFLFEYFSETQRNKGNFPGRFSGRQFSNSRSEMNVSTLELGDSALYLCASSSGQVAADTQYFGPGTRLTVL.

This clone came up once. This CDR3 reads CASSLGPGTGDGELFF. CDR3 bases: TGTGCCAGCAGCTTAGGGCCCGGAACAGGGGACGGGGAGCTGTTTTTT. This sequence joins TRBV7-2 and TRBJ2-2; 7 nucleotides align to TRBD1. V dropped 1 base and J dropped 7; count of bases not matched to a gene: 9. CDR3 size: 16 residues. Germline CDR1 is SGHTA and CDR2 is FQGNSA.

The chain carries TRBV29-1 and TRBJ2-7; perhaps TRBD1 as D (6 bases). CDR1 and CDR2 from the germline V gene are SQVTM and ANQGSEA. CDR3 length: 13 residues. V lost 1 base, J lost 2 bases, and 9 bases lay in between. CDR3 nucleotide sequence: TGCAGCGTTGAAGCAGGACAGCCCTACGAGCAGTACTTC. Protein sequence: CSVEAGQPYEQYF.

This clone was recorded only once. Other DNA sequences in the same sample also yield this CDR3. The rearrangement links TRBV28 to TRBJ1-5, with a tentative D call TRBD1 (5 bases). CDR3 size: 13 residues. CDR1 and CDR2 from the germline V gene are MDHEN and SYDVKM. V lost 2 bases and J lost 7, with 9 bases in between. This chain's CDR3 is CASSLRGGQPQHF. CDR3 DNA sequence: TGTGCCAGCAGTTTAAGGGGAGGCCAGCCCCAGCATTTT.

This chain uses TRBV5-1 with TRBJ2-7; TRBD2 is a possible D gene (5 bases). CDR1 is SGHRS, CDR2 YFSETQ, per germline. Trimming left V 4 bases short and J 4 bases short, with 15 bases between. CDR3 length: 14 amino acids. The CDR3 is CASSADVTGYEQYF. The DNA for the CDR3 is TGCGCCAGCAGCGCGGACGTGACGGGATACGAGCAGTACTTC. Supplemented by reference TRBV5-1 and TRBJ2-7, the full variable domain reads KAGVTQTPRYLIKTRGQQVTLSCSPISGHRSVSWYQQTPGQGLQFLFEYFSETQRNKGNFPGRFSGRQFSNSRSEMNVSTLELGDSALYLCASSADVTGYEQYFGPGTRLTVT.

This chain links TRBV28 with TRBJ1-5; D remains unclear. Trimming shortened V by 2 bases and J by 5 bases, and 10 bases separated the two germline ends. The CDR3 loop spans 14 amino acids. Germline CDR1 is MDHEN and CDR2 is SYDVKM. The CDR3 is CASSLAPGDQPQHF. CDR3 bases: TGTGCCAGCAGTTTAGCCCCCGGTGATCAGCCCCAGCATTTT.

This clone was seen a handful of times. The chain uses TRBV11-2 and TRBJ2-3; D unresolved. V lost 5 bases to trimming and J lost 4 bases, with 13 bases between them. Germline values: CDR1 SGHAT, CDR2 FQNNGV. The CDR3 sequence is 14 residues long. The CDR3 DNA follows: TGTGCCAGCAGCAGCAGGATTGTGGCAGATACGCAGTATTTT. Its protein product is CASSSRIVADTQYF.

CDR3 in DNA: TGTGCCAGCAGCCCAGTTCTCGTCGCTTACCGGGGAGGCAATGAGCAGTTCTTC. Residues: CASSPVLVAYRGGNEQFF. V and J are TRBV3-1 (or the pseudogene TRBV3-2) and TRBJ2-1; tentatively, D is TRBD2 (6 bases). Germline CDR1 LGHDT, CDR2 YNNKEL (reference sequence). V lost 4 bases and J lost 6, with 25 bases in between. The CDR3 consists of 18 residues.

The gene calls are TRBV7-9 and TRBJ2-5; D uncertain. CDR3 length equals 13 residues. CDR1 and CDR2 (germline): SEHNR, FQNEAQ (reference sequence). V was cut by 0 bases and J by 9 bases, with 11 bases left in between. This CDR3 reads CASSLAAQSAQYF. The CDR3, as DNA: TGTGCCAGCAGCTTAGCGGCTCAGTCTGCCCAGTACTTC.